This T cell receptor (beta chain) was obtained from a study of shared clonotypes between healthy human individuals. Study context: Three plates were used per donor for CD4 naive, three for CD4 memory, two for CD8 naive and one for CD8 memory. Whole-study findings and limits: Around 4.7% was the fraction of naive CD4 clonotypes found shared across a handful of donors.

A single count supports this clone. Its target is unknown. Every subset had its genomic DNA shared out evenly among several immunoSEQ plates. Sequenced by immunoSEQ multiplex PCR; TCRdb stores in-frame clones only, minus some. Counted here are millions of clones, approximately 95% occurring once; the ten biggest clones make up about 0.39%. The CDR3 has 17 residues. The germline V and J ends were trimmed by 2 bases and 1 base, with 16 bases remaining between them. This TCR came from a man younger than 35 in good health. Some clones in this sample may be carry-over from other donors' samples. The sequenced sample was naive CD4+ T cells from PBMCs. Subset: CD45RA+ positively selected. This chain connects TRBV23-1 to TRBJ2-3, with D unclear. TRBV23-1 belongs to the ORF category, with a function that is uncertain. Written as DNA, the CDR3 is TGCGCCAGCAGTCAAAGCAGGCGGCAAGGATGCACAGATACGCAGTATTTT. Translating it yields CASSQSRRQGCTDTQYF.